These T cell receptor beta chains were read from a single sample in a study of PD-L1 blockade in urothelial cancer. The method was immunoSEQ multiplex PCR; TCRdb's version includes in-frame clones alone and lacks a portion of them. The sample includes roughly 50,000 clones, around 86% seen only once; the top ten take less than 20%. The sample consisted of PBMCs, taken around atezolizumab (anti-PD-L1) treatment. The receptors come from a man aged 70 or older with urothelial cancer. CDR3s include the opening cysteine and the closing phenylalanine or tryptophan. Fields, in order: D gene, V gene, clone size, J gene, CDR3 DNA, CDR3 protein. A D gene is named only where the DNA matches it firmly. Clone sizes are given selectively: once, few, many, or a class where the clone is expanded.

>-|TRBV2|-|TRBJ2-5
TGTGCCAGCAGTGAGGTACTAGGGCCCGAGACCCAGTACTTC
CASSEVLGPETQYF
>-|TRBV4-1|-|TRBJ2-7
TGCGCCAGCAGACCTAGCCGGGCCTCTGGGGAGCAGTACTTC
CASRPSRASGEQYF
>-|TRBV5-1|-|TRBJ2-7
TGCGCCAGCAGCCCCCGGGACTACGAGCAGTACTTC
CASSPRDYEQYF
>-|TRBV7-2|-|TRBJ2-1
TGTGCCAGCAGCTGGAGGGTGGGGGATGAGCAGTTCTTC
CASSWRVGDEQFF
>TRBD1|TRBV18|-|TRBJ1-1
TGTGCCAGCTCACCACAGGGGGCGCGAGCTGAAGCTTTCTTT
CASSPQGARAEAFF
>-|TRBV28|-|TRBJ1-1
TGTGCCAGCAGAAGAGGGAAATGGGTAGCTTTCTTT
CASRRGKWVAFF
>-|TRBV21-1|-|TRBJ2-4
TGTGCCAGCAGCAAGTTAGGAGTAGCCAAAAACATTCAGTACTTC
CASSKLGVAKNIQYF
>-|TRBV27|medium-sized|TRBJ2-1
TGTGCCAGCAGTTTACAGGCCTCCTCACATGAGCAGTTCTTC
CASSLQASSHEQFF
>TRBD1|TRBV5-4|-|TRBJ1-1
TGTGCCAGCAGCCTTATGACAGGGGGCCCGAACACTGAAGCTTTCTTT
CASSLMTGGPNTEAFF
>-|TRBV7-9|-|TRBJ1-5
TGTGCCAGCAGCTTATCGGGGGGGCCCCAGCATTTT
CASSLSGGPQHF
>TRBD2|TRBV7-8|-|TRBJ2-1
TGTGCCAGCAGCCAGGGACTAGCGGGAGGGAGGACCTACAATGAGCAGTTCTTC
CASSQGLAGGRTYNEQFF
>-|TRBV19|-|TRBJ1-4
TGTGCCAGTAGTATTGTGGGGGCCACTAATGAAAAACTGTTTTTT
CASSIVGATNEKLFF
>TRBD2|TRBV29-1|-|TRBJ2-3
TGCAGCGTGGAGACTAGCGGCCGCACAGATACGCAGTATTTT
CSVETSGRTDTQYF
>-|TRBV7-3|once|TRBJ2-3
TGTGCCAGCAGCCCCGTCGCAGGGCGCCCAGATACGCAGTATTTT
CASSPVAGRPDTQYF
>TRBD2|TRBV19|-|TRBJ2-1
TGTGCCAGTAGTTTACGCACCCCCGGGACTAGCGGGAGTAGTCGTAGGTACAATGAGCAGTTCTTC
CASSLRTPGTSGSSRRYNEQFF
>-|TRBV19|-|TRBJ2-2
TGTGCCAGTAGTATGGCCAGGGGAAAGGCCGGGGAGCTGTTTTTT
CASSMARGKAGELFF
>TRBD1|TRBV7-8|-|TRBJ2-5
TGTGCCAGCAGACCCGGGACAGTCCAAGAGACCCAGTACTTC
CASRPGTVQETQYF
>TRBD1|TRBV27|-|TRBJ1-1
TGTGCCAGCAGTATGGACAGGGGCACTGAAGCTTTCTTT
CASSMDRGTEAFF
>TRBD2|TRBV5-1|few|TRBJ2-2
TGCGCCAGCAGCATTAGCGGGAGCCGGACCGGGGAGCTGTTTTTT
CASSISGSRTGELFF
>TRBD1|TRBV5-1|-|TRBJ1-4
TGCGCCAGCACCAGGTCGGGCACAGGGGATGAAAAACTGTTTTTT
CASTRSGTGDEKLFF
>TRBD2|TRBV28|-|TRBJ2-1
TGTGCCAGCAGCGACCGCGGGGGTAAGCCCTACAATGAGCAGTTCTTC
CASSDRGGKPYNEQFF
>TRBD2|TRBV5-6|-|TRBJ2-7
TGTGCCAGCAGCCTCCCAACTAGCGGGAGTCTGTACTTC
CASSLPTSGSLYF
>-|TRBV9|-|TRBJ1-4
TGTGCCAGCAGCGTAGGCCAGGGAGGTAATGAAAAACTGTTTTTT
CASSVGQGGNEKLFF
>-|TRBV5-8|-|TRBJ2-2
TGTGCCAGCAGCTCCCCTTTTGGGCCGGTCACCGGGGAGCTGTTTTTT
CASSSPFGPVTGELFF
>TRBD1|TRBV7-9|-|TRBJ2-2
TGTGCCAGCAGCCCCGGACAGGGTTGGACCGGGGAGCTGTTTTTT
CASSPGQGWTGELFF
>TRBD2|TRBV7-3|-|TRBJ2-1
TGTGCCAGCAGCTTATTGGGGGGACTAGCGGGAGGGGAGCAGTTCTTC
CASSLLGGLAGGEQFF
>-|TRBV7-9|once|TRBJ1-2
TGTGCCAGCAGCTTAAACCAGAATGGCTACACCTTC
CASSLNQNGYTF
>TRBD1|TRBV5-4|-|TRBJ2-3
TGTGCCAGCAGCGCACGGGACAGGGCACCATACGCGTATTTT
CASSARDRAPYAYF
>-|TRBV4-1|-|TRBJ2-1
TGCGCCAGCAGCCAAGGTGCGAGTCGGGGATTAGGGAGCAATGAGCAGTTCTTC
CASSQGASRGLGSNEQFF
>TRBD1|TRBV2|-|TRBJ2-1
TGTGCCAGCAGTGAAGACAGGGGGTCCTACAATGAGCAGTTCTTC
CASSEDRGSYNEQFF
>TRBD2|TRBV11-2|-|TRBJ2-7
TGTGCCAGCAGCTCCAGCGGGAGGACGTACGAGCAGTACTTC
CASSSSGRTYEQYF
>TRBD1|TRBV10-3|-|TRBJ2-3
TGTGCCATAAACTCAGGGGGCCGCACAGATACGCAGTATTTT
CAINSGGRTDTQYF
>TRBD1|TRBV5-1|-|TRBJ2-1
TGCGCCAGCAGCTTGGGACAGGGCTATGAGCAGTTCTTC
CASSLGQGYEQFF